This section outlines one T cell receptor beta chain sequence together with its context. This sample stems from a study of T cells in Graves' hyperthyroidism and ophthalmopathy. RNA transcripts gave rise to amplified TCR beta CDR3 regions. The TCR CDR3 was amplified in a first-round RT-PCR using the HTBI primer set. TCRdb redid the calling of the multiplex PCR reads with MiXCR, one entry per CDR3 protein. The sample shows fewer than 550,000 distinct CDR3 sequences, approximately 14% of them seen only once. The sequence was obtained from a woman aged 18-29 years with Graves' hyperthyroidism. The sample taken for sequencing was blood.

CDR3 coding DNA: TGCGCCAGCAGCCAAGGAGTTGTCTCCTACGAGCAGTACTTC. Protein sequence: CASSQGVVSYEQYF. The gene calls are TRBV4-1 and TRBJ2-7, with D uncertain. Deletions cut 1 base from V and 0 bases from J, with 7 bases between. The CDR3 sequence is 14 residues long. CDR1 is MGHRA and CDR2 is YSYEKL in the germline V gene.